The clone carrying this TCR beta chain was detected a few times. Antigen: not known. The germline V gene has CDR1 DFQATT and CDR2 SNEGSKA (reference sequence). The CDR3 consists of 15 residues. Losses at the gene ends were 3 bases for V and 0 bases for J; bases not matched to a gene: 3. The second PCR ran roughly 6 to 12 cycles with a sample-barcoded 5' primer and J-beta primers. TCRdb independently ran MiXCR on the 5' RACE reads; one entry per CDR3 protein. This sample has 650,000 to 1,000,000 distinct CDR3 sequences, with 35% to 40% found just once. This sample stems from a study of blood T cells in healthy people across ages. Broader study findings: In the absence of known donor CMV status, changes in expanded clonotypes were possibly confounded. It was the long-lived donors that had more naive CD4+ cells and higher diversity than aged donors. Age showed a roughly linear inverse relationship with TCR beta diversity per million T cells. PBMCs left unsorted prevented a conclusive naive versus antigen-experienced comparison.

V gene TRBV20-1 combines with J gene TRBJ2-1; 9 bases align to TRBD1. Input material: blood. The clonotype comes from a man younger than 35 in good health. The CDR3 sequence: CSASRDRASYNEQFF. CDR3 bases: TGCAGTGCTAGCCGGGACAGGGCCTCCTACAATGAGCAGTTCTTC.